This TCR beta chain was captured in a study of beta chain features in type 1 diabetes. Broader study findings: High-TCR-expressing cells could be over-represented by cDNA sequencing. PCR could preferentially amplify shorter templates, alike in patients and controls. These data did not resolve whether HLA type affects TCRB rearrangement.

This clone has a handful of counts. The antigen is not known. cDNA synthesis used the whole RNA isolate, giving expressed TCRB sequences. Data came from immunoSEQ multiplex PCR; TCRdb stores just in-frame clones and leaves some out. The sample yields 160,000 or so clones, around 10% seen once. Central memory, naive, regulatory and stem cell-like memory CD4+ cells were sorted by CD45RO/CCR7/CD25/CD127/CD95/CD27. The sample was central memory CD4+ T cells from blood. This receptor was taken from a man aged 18 to 35 in good health.

Here the CDR3 DNA reads TGTGCCAGCAGTGACCCCGGGACATCTGGAAACACCATATATTTT. Amino acid sequence: CASSDPGTSGNTIYF. The V call is TRBV25-1, the J call TRBJ1-3, with a possible D match to TRBD1 (6 bases). Germline V gene data show CDR1 as MGHDK and CDR2 as SYGVNS. The length of the CDR3 is 15 residues. The ends were cut back, 3 bases at V and 1 base at J, with 10 bases in the middle.